The clone carrying this TCR beta chain has a handful of counts. The record originates from a study of graft-versus-host responses after intestinal transplantation. The protocol was immunoSEQ multiplex PCR, while the TCRdb copy is restricted to in-frame clones and leaves out a portion. The data hold around 20,000 clones, with roughly half observed a single time. The material sequenced was alloreactive CD4+ T cells from a mixed lymphocyte reaction culture, taken before intestinal transplant. Subset meaning: CFSE-low proliferating T cells sorted from roughly six-day pre-transplant mixed lymphocyte reaction (GvH or HvG direction). This receptor was taken from a human patient who received an intestinal transplant.

The CDR3 is CASSELGGATNQPQHF. The CDR3 DNA is TGTGCCAGCAGTGAGTTGGGGGGGGCCACAAATCAGCCCCAGCATTTT. The genes are TRBV2 and TRBJ1-5; perhaps TRBD1 as D (6 bases). Germline CDR1 SNHLY, CDR2 FYNNEI. The CDR3 totals 16 residues. The V end lost 3 bases, the J end lost 4 bases, and 16 bases lay between the germline ends.